This T cell receptor beta chain appears in the sequencing data of a study of OX40 agonist ivuxolimab in advanced cancers. Profiled with immunoSEQ multiplex PCR; TCRdb holds only in-frame clones, not every one. The repertoire holds 40,000 to 50,000 clones, around 90% seen once, with more than 55% in the top ten. The clonotype originates from an adult with an advanced solid tumor such as melanoma, head and neck, liver or kidney cancer. The starting material was CD4+ or CD8+ T cells sorted from blood, obtained in a trial of the OX40 agonist ivuxolimab.

The CDR3 DNA reads as TGTGCCAGCAGTGAAGGATCAGGGGGCGGTCAGCCCCAGCATTTT. This encodes CASSEGSGGGQPQHF. The rearrangement joins TRBV6-1 to TRBJ1-5; 8 nucleotides match TRBD1. J gave up 6 bases and V 1 base, and 5 bases lay outside the gene matches. The CDR3 totals 15 residues. CDR1 and CDR2 (germline): MNHNS, SASEGT.